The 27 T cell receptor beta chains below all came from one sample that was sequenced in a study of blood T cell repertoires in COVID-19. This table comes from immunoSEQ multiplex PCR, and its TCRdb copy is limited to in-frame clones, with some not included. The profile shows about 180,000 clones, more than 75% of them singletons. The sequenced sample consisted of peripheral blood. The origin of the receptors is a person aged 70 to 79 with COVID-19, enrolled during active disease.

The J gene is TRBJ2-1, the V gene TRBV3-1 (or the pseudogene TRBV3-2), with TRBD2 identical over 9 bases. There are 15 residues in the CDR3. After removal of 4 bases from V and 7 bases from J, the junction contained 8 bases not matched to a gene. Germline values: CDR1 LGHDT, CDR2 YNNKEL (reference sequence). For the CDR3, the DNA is TGTGCCAGCAGCCCCGCCGGGCGGGGGGGGAATGAGCAGTTCTTC. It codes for CASSPAGRGGNEQFF.

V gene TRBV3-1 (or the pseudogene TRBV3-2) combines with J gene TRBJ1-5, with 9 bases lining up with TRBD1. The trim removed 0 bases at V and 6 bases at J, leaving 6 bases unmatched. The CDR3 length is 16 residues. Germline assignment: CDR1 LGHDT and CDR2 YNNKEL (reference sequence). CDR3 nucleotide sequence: TGTGCCAGCAGCCAAGACGGGGACAGGGACGGTCAGCCCCAGCATTTT. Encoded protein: CASSQDGDRDGQPQHF.

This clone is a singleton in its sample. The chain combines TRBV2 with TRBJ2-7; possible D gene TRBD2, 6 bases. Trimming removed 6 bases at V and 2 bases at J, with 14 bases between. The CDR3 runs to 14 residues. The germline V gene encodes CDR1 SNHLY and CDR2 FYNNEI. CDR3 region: CASRVRDWAYEQYF. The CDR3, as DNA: TGTGCCAGCAGGGTTCGGGACTGGGCCTACGAGCAGTACTTC.

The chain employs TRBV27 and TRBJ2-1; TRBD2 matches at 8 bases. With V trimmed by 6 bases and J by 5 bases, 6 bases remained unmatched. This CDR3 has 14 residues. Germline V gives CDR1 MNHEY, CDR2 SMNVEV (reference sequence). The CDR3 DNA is TGTGCCAGCAGGCAGTCGGGGGGGCACAATGAGCAGTTCTTC. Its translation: CASRQSGGHNEQFF.

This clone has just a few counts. Written as DNA, the CDR3 is TGTGCCAGCAGCTTAACCTCTTTTAACGAGCAGTACTTC. Translating it yields CASSLTSFNEQYF. The rearrangement links TRBV7-3 to TRBJ2-7; no clear D gene. The germline CDR1 and CDR2 sequences are SGHTA and FQGTGA. The CDR3 loop spans 13 amino acids. Trimming left V 0 bases short and J 5 bases short, with 8 bases between.

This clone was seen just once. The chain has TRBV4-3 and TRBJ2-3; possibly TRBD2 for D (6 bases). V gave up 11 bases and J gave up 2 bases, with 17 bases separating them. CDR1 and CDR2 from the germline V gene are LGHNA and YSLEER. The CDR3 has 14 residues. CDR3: CAATTGSLTDTQYF. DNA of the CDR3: TGCGCCGCTACGACCGGGAGTCTCACAGATACGCAGTATTTT.

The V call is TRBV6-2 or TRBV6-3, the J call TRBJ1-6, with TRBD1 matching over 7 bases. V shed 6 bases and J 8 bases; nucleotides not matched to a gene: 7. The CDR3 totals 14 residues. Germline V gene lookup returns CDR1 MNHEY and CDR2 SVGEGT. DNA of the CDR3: TGTGCCAGCAGCCTAGGGGGCGCGGATTCACCCCTCCACTTT. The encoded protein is CASSLGGADSPLHF.

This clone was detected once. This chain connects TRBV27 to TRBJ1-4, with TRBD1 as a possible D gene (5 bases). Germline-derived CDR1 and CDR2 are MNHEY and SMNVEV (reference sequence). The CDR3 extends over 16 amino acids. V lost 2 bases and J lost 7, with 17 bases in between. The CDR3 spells CASSLGIGRGGEKLFF. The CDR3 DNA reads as TGTGCCAGCAGTTTAGGGATCGGGAGGGGCGGTGAAAAACTGTTTTTT.

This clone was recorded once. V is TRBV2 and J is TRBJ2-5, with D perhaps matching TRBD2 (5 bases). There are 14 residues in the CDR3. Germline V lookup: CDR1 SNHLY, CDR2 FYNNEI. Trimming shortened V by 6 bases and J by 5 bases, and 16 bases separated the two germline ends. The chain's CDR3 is CASSHRTRGETQYF. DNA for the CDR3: TGTGCCAGCAGCCACCGTACTAGAGGGGAGACCCAGTACTTC. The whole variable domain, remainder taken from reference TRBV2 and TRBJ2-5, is EPEVTQTPSHQVTQMGQEVILRCVPISNHLYFYWYRQILGQKVEFLVSFYNNEISEKSEIFDDQFSVERPDGSNFTLKIRSTKLEDSAMYFCASSHRTRGETQYFGPGTRLLVL.

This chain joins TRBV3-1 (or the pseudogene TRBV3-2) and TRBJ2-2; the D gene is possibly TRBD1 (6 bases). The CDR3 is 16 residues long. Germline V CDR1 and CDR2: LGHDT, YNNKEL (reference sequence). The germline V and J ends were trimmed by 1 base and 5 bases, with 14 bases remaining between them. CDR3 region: CASSQGLGARTGELFF. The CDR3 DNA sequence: TGTGCCAGCAGCCAAGGGTTGGGGGCCAGGACCGGGGAGCTGTTTTTT.

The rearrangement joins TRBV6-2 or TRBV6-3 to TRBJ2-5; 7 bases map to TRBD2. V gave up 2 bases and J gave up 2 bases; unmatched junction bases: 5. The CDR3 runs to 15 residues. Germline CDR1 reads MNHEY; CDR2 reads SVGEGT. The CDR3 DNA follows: TGTGCCAGCAGTTACCCGTGGGAGGGACAAGAGACCCAGTACTTC. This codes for CASSYPWEGQETQYF.

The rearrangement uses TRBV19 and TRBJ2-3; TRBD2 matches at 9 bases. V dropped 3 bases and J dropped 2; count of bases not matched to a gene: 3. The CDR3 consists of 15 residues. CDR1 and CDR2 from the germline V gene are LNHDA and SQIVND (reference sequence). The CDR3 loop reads CASSMAGGYTDTQYF. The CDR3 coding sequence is TGTGCCAGTAGTATGGCGGGGGGGTACACAGATACGCAGTATTTT.

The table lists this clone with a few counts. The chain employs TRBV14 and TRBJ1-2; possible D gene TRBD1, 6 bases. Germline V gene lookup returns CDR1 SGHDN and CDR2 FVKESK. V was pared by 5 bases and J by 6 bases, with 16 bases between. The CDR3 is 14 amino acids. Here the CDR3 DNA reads TGTGCCAGCAGCGCGTCACAGGGTTGGCATGGCTACACCTTC. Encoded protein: CASSASQGWHGYTF.

CDR3 DNA sequence: TGTGCCAGCAGCGTCCGGGATCACTATGGCTACACCTTC. Translated, it gives CASSVRDHYGYTF. The chain couples TRBV9 to TRBJ1-2; D not resolved. Germline V CDR1 and CDR2: SGDLS, YYNGEE. Deletions cut 2 bases from V and 3 bases from J, with 8 bases between. The CDR3 contains 13 residues.

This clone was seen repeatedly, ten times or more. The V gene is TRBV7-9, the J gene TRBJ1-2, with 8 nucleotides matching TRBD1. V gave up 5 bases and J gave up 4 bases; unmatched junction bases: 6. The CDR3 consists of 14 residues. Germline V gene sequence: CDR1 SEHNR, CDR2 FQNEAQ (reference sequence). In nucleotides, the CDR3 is TGTGCCAGCAGCCGATTAGACAGGGGCTATGGCTACACCTTC. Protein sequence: CASSRLDRGYGYTF.

The DNA for the CDR3 is TGTGCCAGCAGCTTATCCCCGACAGGCCGACGTGAAGCTTTCTTT. This translates into CASSLSPTGRREAFF. The J gene is TRBJ1-1, the V gene TRBV7-3, with D possibly being TRBD1 (6 bases). Per germline, CDR1 SGHTA and CDR2 FQGTGA. There are 15 residues in the CDR3. Deletions cut 2 bases from V and 7 bases from J, with 17 bases between.

The CDR3 region is CASSTGTGVEQYF. CDR3 in DNA: TGTGCCAGCAGTACCGGGACAGGAGTCGAGCAGTACTTC. The chain has TRBV6-6 and TRBJ2-7, with 8 bases fitting TRBD1. This CDR3 has 13 residues. Unmatched junction bases numbered 6, after V lost 5 bases and J lost 6 bases. Germline V gives CDR1 MNHNY, CDR2 SVGAGI (reference sequence).

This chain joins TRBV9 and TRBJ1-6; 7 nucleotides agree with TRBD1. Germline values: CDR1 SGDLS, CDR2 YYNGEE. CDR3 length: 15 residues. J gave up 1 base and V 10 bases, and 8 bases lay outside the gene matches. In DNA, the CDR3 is TGTGCCTCTGGAGGGGGCGGGTCCTATAATTCACCCCTCCACTTT. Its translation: CASGGGGSYNSPLHF.

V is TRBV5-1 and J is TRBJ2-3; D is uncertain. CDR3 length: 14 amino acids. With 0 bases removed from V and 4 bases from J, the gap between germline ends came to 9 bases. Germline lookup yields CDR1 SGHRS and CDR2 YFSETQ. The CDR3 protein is CASSLALSPDTQYF. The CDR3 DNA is TGCGCCAGCAGCTTGGCTCTAAGCCCAGATACGCAGTATTTT.

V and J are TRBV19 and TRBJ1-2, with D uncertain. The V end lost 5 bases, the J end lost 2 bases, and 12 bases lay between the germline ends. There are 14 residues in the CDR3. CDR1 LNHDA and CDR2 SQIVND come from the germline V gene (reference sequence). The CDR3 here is CASSWTDSNYGYTF. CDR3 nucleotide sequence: TGTGCCAGTAGTTGGACGGACTCAAACTATGGCTACACCTTC.

The CDR3 region is CASSLVGAAYNEQFF. The CDR3 DNA is TGTGCCAGCAGTTTGGTTGGGGCCGCCTACAATGAGCAGTTCTTC. The chain links TRBV28 to TRBJ2-1; a weak D match, TRBD1 (5 bases). From germline, CDR1 is MDHEN and CDR2 SYDVKM. Trimming left V 3 bases short and J 2 bases short, with 11 bases between. The CDR3 loop spans 15 amino acids.

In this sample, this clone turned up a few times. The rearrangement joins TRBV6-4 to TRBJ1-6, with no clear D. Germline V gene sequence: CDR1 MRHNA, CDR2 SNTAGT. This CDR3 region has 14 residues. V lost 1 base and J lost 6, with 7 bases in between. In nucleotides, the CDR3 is TGTGCCAGCAGTGACTTTTCGGGTAATTCACCCCTCCACTTT. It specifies CASSDFSGNSPLHF.

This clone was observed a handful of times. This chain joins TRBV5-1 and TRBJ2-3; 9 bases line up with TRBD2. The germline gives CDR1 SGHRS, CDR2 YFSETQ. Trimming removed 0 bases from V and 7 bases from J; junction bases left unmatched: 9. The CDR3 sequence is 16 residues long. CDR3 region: CASSLEVSGGTYTQYF. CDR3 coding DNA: TGCGCCAGCAGCTTGGAGGTTAGCGGGGGCACGTATACGCAGTATTTT.

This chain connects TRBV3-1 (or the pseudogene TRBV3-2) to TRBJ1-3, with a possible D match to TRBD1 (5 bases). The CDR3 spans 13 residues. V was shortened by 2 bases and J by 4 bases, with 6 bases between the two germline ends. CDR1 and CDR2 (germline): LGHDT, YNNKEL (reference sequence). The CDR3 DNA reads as TGTGCCAGCAGCCAACCAGGGGGAAACACCATATATTTT. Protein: CASSQPGGNTIYF.

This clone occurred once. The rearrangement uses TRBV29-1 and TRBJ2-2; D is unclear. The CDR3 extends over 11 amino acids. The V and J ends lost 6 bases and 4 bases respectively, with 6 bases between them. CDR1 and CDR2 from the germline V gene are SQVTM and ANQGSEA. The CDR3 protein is CSVRSTGELFF. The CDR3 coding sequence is TGCAGCGTCCGGAGCACCGGGGAGCTGTTTTTT.

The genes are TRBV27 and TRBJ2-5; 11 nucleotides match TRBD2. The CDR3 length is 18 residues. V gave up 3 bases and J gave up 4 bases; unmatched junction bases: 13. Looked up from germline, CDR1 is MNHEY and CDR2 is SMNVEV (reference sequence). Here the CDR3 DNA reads TGTGCCAGCAGTTTTTCTCCACTAATTAGCGGGGGGGCAGAGACCCAGTACTTC. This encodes CASSFSPLISGGAETQYF.

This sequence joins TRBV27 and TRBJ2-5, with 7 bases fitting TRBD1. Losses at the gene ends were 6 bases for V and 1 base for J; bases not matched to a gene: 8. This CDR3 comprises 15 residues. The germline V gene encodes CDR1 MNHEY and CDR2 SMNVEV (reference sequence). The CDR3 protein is CASRKGQWTQETQYF. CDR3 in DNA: TGTGCCAGCAGAAAGGGACAGTGGACCCAAGAGACCCAGTACTTC.